The rows below give T cell receptor beta chains drawn from one sample of a study of CD8 T cells in Susac syndrome. TCRdb itself ran the immunoSEQ multiplex PCR reads through MiXCR, one entry per CDR3 protein. The sample shows some 100,000 distinct CDR3 sequences, over 90% of them seen only once. The specimen was CD4+ T cells from PBMCs. The source of these receptors is a human donor in good health. The CDR3 runs from the conserved cysteine through the conserved F or W. Each record gives: D gene, V gene, clone size, J gene, CDR3 protein, CDR3 DNA. The D gene is left open where the match is weak. The size entry is marked missing in some rows and otherwise reads once, few, many or a size class.

.	TRBV29-1	.	TRBJ1-5	CSVEIAGNSNQPQHF	TGCAGCGTTGAGATCGCGGGGAATAGCAATCAGCCCCAGCATTTT
TRBD2	TRBV4-3	.	TRBJ2-7	CASSQEASGRAGQYF	TGCGCCAGCAGCCAAGAGGCTAGCGGGAGGGCCGGGCAGTACTTC
TRBD1	TRBV6-2/TRBV6-3	.	TRBJ2-7	CASSYSKPRQGSSYEQYF	TGTGCCAGCAGTTACTCGAAGCCCCGACAGGGAAGCTCCTACGAGCAGTACTTC
.	TRBV30	.	TRBJ1-1	CAWIQGSQGNTEAFF	TGTGCCTGGATCCAGGGAAGTCAGGGGAACACTGAAGCTTTCTTT
.	TRBV19	.	TRBJ2-1	CASSPRADPGSEQFF	TGTGCCAGTAGTCCGAGGGCCGATCCGGGCAGTGAGCAGTTCTTC
.	TRBV6-5	.	TRBJ2-7	CASSSPYGTTYEQYF	TGTGCCAGCAGTTCCCCATACGGGACAACCTACGAGCAGTACTTC
.	TRBV6-1	.	TRBJ2-1	CASSGTRDRQFF	TGTGCCAGCAGTGGAACCCGGGACCGGCAGTTCTTC
.	TRBV7-2	once	TRBJ1-1	CASRVFAGTSTNTEAFF	TGTGCCAGCAGAGTCTTCGCCGGGACCTCGACGAACACTGAAGCTTTCTTT
.	TRBV18	.	TRBJ1-1	CASSPQQGMNTEAFF	TGTGCCAGCTCACCACAACAGGGTATGAACACTGAAGCTTTCTTT
TRBD1	TRBV7-2	.	TRBJ1-2	CASSLLTGTGVGYTF	TGTGCCAGCAGCTTACTAACCGGGACAGGGGTTGGCTACACCTTC
TRBD1	TRBV7-2	.	TRBJ1-5	CASSFGTVIQPQHF	TGTGCCAGCAGCTTCGGGACAGTTATTCAGCCCCAGCATTTT
.	TRBV7-2	.	TRBJ2-6	CASSFTGSGANVLTF	TGTGCCAGCAGCTTTACAGGGTCTGGGGCCAACGTCCTGACTTTC
.	TRBV6-1	.	TRBJ2-5	CASRPPPGRGGGETQYF	TGTGCCAGCAGACCGCCCCCGGGCAGGGGAGGTGGGGAGACCCAGTACTTC
TRBD1	TRBV13	.	TRBJ2-2	CASSYTGVNTGELFF	TGTGCCAGCAGCTACACAGGGGTGAACACCGGGGAGCTGTTTTTT
.	TRBV20-1	.	TRBJ1-1	CSATPGGALNTEAFF	TGCAGTGCCACCCCGGGGGGAGCCTTGAACACTGAAGCTTTCTTT
.	TRBV12-2	once	TRBJ2-1	CASPVGDRVNEQFF	TGTGCAAGTCCGGTCGGGGACAGGGTCAATGAGCAGTTCTTC
.	TRBV7-8	.	TRBJ1-3	CASSTDTGWGYGNTIYF	TGTGCCAGCAGCACCGATACTGGGTGGGGTTATGGAAACACCATATATTTT
TRBD2	TRBV4-1	.	TRBJ2-1	CASSPSGTSGNEQFF	TGCGCCAGCAGCCCCTCCGGGACTAGCGGGAATGAGCAGTTCTTC
.	TRBV5-6	.	TRBJ1-5	CASSFTNQPQHF	TGTGCCAGCAGCTTCACCAATCAGCCCCAGCATTTT
TRBD1	TRBV27	.	TRBJ1-6	CASRSTGGNSPLHF	TGTGCCAGCAGGTCGACAGGGGGAAATTCACCCCTCCACTTT
.	TRBV7-9	few	TRBJ2-1	CASSLGGGGNEQFF	TGTGCCAGCAGCTTAGGCGGTGGAGGCAATGAGCAGTTCTTC
TRBD1	TRBV19	.	TRBJ1-1	CASMQGVTEAFF	TGTGCCAGTATGCAGGGGGTCACTGAAGCTTTCTTT
TRBD2	TRBV5-1	.	TRBJ2-1	CASSWGAGGWNEQFF	TGCGCCAGCAGCTGGGGAGCGGGAGGTTGGAATGAGCAGTTCTTC
TRBD2	TRBV7-8	.	TRBJ2-7	CASSLALAGAVVDQYEQYF	TGTGCCAGCAGCTTAGCGCTAGCGGGAGCGGTCGTTGATCAATACGAGCAGTACTTC
TRBD2	TRBV19	.	TRBJ2-2	CASVLAANTGELFF	TGTGCCAGCGTTCTAGCGGCGAACACCGGGGAGCTGTTTTTT
.	TRBV12-5	.	TRBJ1-1	CASGTGGNTEAFF	TGTGCTAGTGGGACTGGGGGGAACACTGAAGCTTTCTTT
.	TRBV20-1	.	TRBJ1-1	CSALRRANTEAFF	TGCAGTGCTTTGAGGCGAGCGAACACTGAAGCTTTCTTT
.	TRBV9	.	TRBJ2-3	CASSVGGDTQFF	TGTGCCAGCAGCGTAGGTGGAGATACGCAGTTTTTT
TRBD1	TRBV3-1	.	TRBJ1-6	CASSQFPGQGTAPLHF	TGTGCCAGCAGCCAATTCCCGGGACAGGGGACGGCACCCCTCCACTTT
TRBD1	TRBV29-1	.	TRBJ2-1	CSGGIGTGAYNEQFF	TGCAGCGGGGGTATCGGGACAGGGGCCTACAATGAGCAGTTCTTC
TRBD1	TRBV14	few	TRBJ2-7	CASSRRPGQPNPYEQYF	TGTGCCAGCAGCCGCCGCCCGGGACAGCCGAATCCCTACGAGCAGTACTTC
.	TRBV5-4	.	TRBJ2-5	CATAGPGEVGETQYF	TGTGCCACCGCAGGGCCGGGGGAAGTGGGAGAGACCCAGTACTTC
.	TRBV7-2	.	TRBJ2-4	CASSLAPLGGLGKNIQYF	TGTGCCAGCAGCTTAGCGCCATTGGGGGGGCTGGGCAAAAACATTCAGTACTTC
.	TRBV7-9	.	TRBJ1-1	CASSLAEGNTEAFF	TGTGCCAGCAGCTTAGCGGAAGGGAACACTGAAGCTTTCTTT
.	TRBV3-1	.	TRBJ2-1	CASSQGITQLSSYNEQFF	TGTGCCAGCAGCCAAGGCATAACCCAGTTGAGCTCCTACAATGAGCAGTTCTTC
.	TRBV29-1	.	TRBJ1-2	CSVEGAVTSTNYGYTF	TGCAGCGTTGAAGGGGCAGTGACATCCACTAACTATGGCTACACCTTC
TRBD1	TRBV7-9	.	TRBJ1-1	CASSARQGWTEAFF	TGTGCCAGCAGCGCGAGACAGGGCTGGACTGAAGCTTTCTTT
.	TRBV7-2	.	TRBJ2-7	CASSQGSGMVEQYF	TGTGCCAGCAGCCAGGGGTCTGGGATGGTCGAGCAGTACTTC
TRBD1	TRBV12-3/TRBV12-4	.	TRBJ2-7	CASSSGQASSYEQYF	TGTGCCAGCAGTTCGGGACAGGCGAGCTCCTACGAGCAGTACTTC
.	TRBV6-2/TRBV6-3	once	TRBJ2-7	CASGTGTSSEQYF	TGTGCCAGCGGCACCGGGACCTCAAGCGAGCAGTACTTC
.	TRBV10-3	.	TRBJ2-5	CAIRSQETQYF	TGTGCCATCAGGAGCCAAGAGACCCAGTACTTC
.	TRBV7-3	once	TRBJ2-3	CASSFTGQPIDTQYF	TGTGCCAGCAGCTTCACTGGACAGCCTATAGATACGCAGTATTTT
TRBD1	TRBV4-2	.	TRBJ2-7	CASRGTGGYEQYF	TGTGCCAGCAGAGGGACAGGGGGCTACGAGCAGTACTTC
.	TRBV20-1	.	TRBJ2-3	CSARDLRSSGYTDTQYF	TGCAGTGCTAGAGATTTACGATCTTCAGGGTATACAGATACGCAGTATTTT
TRBD1	TRBV29-1	.	TRBJ1-4	CSVVGTGLNEKLFF	TGCAGCGTTGTAGGGACAGGGCTTAATGAAAAACTGTTTTTT
.	TRBV6-2/TRBV6-3	.	TRBJ1-2	CASTGTSHNYGYTF	TGTGCCAGCACCGGGACTTCGCATAACTATGGCTACACCTTC
.	TRBV9	.	TRBJ1-1	CASSGSGLGNTEAFF	TGTGCCAGCAGCGGTTCAGGACTCGGGAACACTGAAGCTTTCTTT
TRBD1	TRBV5-1	.	TRBJ2-3	CASNQQGSTDTQYF	TGCGCCAGCAACCAACAGGGGAGCACAGATACGCAGTATTTT
.	TRBV28	once	TRBJ1-6	CASSFTAGASYNSPLHF	TGTGCCAGCAGTTTCACCGCCGGAGCCAGCTATAATTCACCCCTCCACTTT
.	TRBV5-6	.	TRBJ2-7	CASSLNQPNEQYF	TGTGCCAGCAGCTTGAATCAGCCGAACGAGCAGTACTTC
.	TRBV3-1	.	TRBJ2-1	CASSPQGGIYNEQFF	TGTGCCAGCAGCCCTCAGGGGGGGATATACAATGAGCAGTTCTTC
TRBD1	TRBV6-5	.	TRBJ1-1	CASSYFTTGNMNTEAFF	TGTGCCAGCAGTTACTTTACGACAGGGAACATGAACACTGAAGCTTTCTTT
.	TRBV2	.	TRBJ2-3	CASSVTGDTQYF	TGTGCCAGCAGTGTTACGGGGGATACGCAGTATTTT